This entry describes one TCR beta chain. Its matching antigen is unknown. A read error is likely, as this CDR3 ends without the conserved phenylalanine or tryptophan. MiXCR, run by TCRdb on the reads, gives a single entry per CDR3 protein. This table has around 450,000 distinct CDR3 sequences, about 33% appearing once. The data were obtained in a study of T cell repertoires in cytomegalovirus infection. Overall study: Public signatures in TCR beta pointed to CMV infection and matching HLA type.

Germline V gene data show CDR1 as ENHRY and CDR2 as SYGVKD. Germline trimming cut 6 bases from V and 5 bases from J; bases unmatched to any gene: 1. The CDR3 runs to 11 residues. The study, taken as a whole, reports: In two of eight donors, the top clonotype was HLA-C-restricted CMV-specific. Public TCR beta family frequency separated CMV-and-HLA carriers, including in an independent cohort.

This TCR was recovered from a human donor in good health (CMV status not recorded). Some clones in this sample may be carry-over from other donors' samples. The chain is built from TRBV10-3 and TRBJ2-7; 7 bases fit TRBD1. The specimen was PBMCs. CDR3 sequence reads: CAIRDRDEQYL. CDR3 DNA: TGTGCCATCAGAGACAGGGACGAGCAGTACTTA.